The rows below give T cell receptor beta chains drawn from one sample of a study of OX40 agonist ivuxolimab in advanced cancers. Repertoires were generated with immunoSEQ multiplex PCR, while TCRdb's copy carries only in-frame clones and drops some. Among about 42,000 clones listed, under 90% were seen once. Sequenced material: CD4+ or CD8+ T cells sorted from blood, taken in a trial of the OX40 agonist ivuxolimab. Every receptor here comes from an adult with an advanced solid tumor such as melanoma, head and neck, liver or kidney cancer. CDR3s include the opening cysteine and the closing phenylalanine or tryptophan. D genes are given only for firm matches. The listing skips clone size in some rows; elsewhere it reads once, few, many or a size class.

clone size	V gene	D gene	J gene	CDR3 protein	CDR3 DNA
.	TRBV4-2	.	TRBJ1-5	CASSQEWGASNQPQHF	TGTGCCAGCAGCCAAGAGTGGGGGGCTAGCAATCAGCCCCAGCATTTT
.	TRBV14	.	TRBJ2-7	CASSQRGAGGYEQYF	TGTGCCAGCAGCCAACGAGGCGCCGGGGGCTACGAGCAGTACTTC
.	TRBV7-9	.	TRBJ1-3	CASSPDGASGNTIYF	TGTGCCAGCAGCCCCGACGGGGCCTCTGGAAACACCATATATTTT
.	TRBV9	.	TRBJ2-3	CASTTGPSTDTQYF	TGTGCCAGCACGACAGGACCTAGCACAGATACGCAGTATTTT
.	TRBV18	.	TRBJ1-2	CASSPQGGRDYGYTF	TGTGCCAGCTCACCACAGGGGGGCAGGGACTATGGCTACACCTTC
few	TRBV6-1	.	TRBJ2-5	CASTSEETQYF	TGTGCCAGCACGTCAGAAGAGACCCAGTACTTC
.	TRBV6-5	.	TRBJ2-7	CASSRDSHEQYF	TGTGCCAGCAGCCGGGACTCCCACGAGCAGTACTTC
.	TRBV4-1	.	TRBJ1-2	CASSQEVTVVSYGYTF	TGCGCCAGCAGCCAAGAGGTAACAGTTGTCAGCTATGGCTACACCTTC
.	TRBV7-2	.	TRBJ2-1	CASSLPLAFEQFF	TGTGCCAGCAGCCTGCCTTTAGCGTTTGAGCAGTTCTTC
.	TRBV7-9	.	TRBJ2-5	CASSFGQETQYF	TGTGCCAGCAGCTTTGGCCAAGAGACCCAGTACTTC
.	TRBV5-1	.	TRBJ1-2	CASTPLPGVNYGYTF	TGCGCCAGTACACCACTGCCAGGGGTTAACTATGGCTACACCTTC